This T cell receptor beta chain was captured by sequencing in a study of regulatory T cells in long-lasting Graves disease. The TCR beta library used iRepertoire HTBI primers with Arm-PCR amplification of CDR3. TCRdb processed the multiplex PCR reads anew with MiXCR; each CDR3 protein has one entry. Here the sample spans roughly 420,000 distinct CDR3 sequences, around 13% being singletons. V lost 0 bases and J 1 base, leaving 6 bases between the germline ends. Germline V gene lookup returns CDR1 SGHAT and CDR2 FQNNGV. This CDR3 is 15 amino acids long. Regarding time point: newly diagnosed GD, antithyroid drugs for less than 3 months. PBMC-derived RNA was used for the TCR library. These data are also associated with another study on T cells in Graves' hyperthyroidism and ophthalmopathy.

V and J are TRBV11-2 and TRBJ2-2, with unresolved D. This sequence originates from a woman aged 45 to 65 with Graves disease. The sequencing used peripheral blood mononuclear cells (PBMCs), collected at new diagnosis, from a patient treated with antithyroid drugs. The CDR3 DNA reads TGTGCCAGCAGCTTAGAGACCGTGAACACCGGGGAGCTGTTTTTT. Encoded protein: CASSLETVNTGELFF.